Below are 16 T cell receptor beta chains sequenced from a single sample in a study of siplizumab effects on memory and regulatory T cells. The protocol was immunoSEQ multiplex PCR, while the TCRdb copy is restricted to in-frame clones and leaves out a portion. The repertoire consists of around 97,000 clones, with roughly 94% occurring once and the leading ten covering around 1.5%. The material sequenced was non-Treg CD4+ T cells sorted from blood. Receptors originate from a human donor in good health.

V is TRBV7-9 and J is TRBJ2-7; 9 nucleotides align to TRBD2. This CDR3 is 15 amino acids long. V was clipped by 1 base and J by 4 bases; unmatched bases: 5. The V gene's germline CDR1 is SEHNR and CDR2 FQNEAQ (reference sequence). CDR3 loop: CASSLGSAGGYEQYF. The CDR3 DNA is TGTGCCAGCAGCTTAGGATCTGCGGGAGGGTACGAGCAGTACTTC.

This clone was found once. The V gene is TRBV7-8, the J gene TRBJ2-5, with a tentative D call TRBD2 (5 bases). V was pared by 1 base and J by 2 bases, with 14 bases between. Germline loops: CDR1 SGHVS, CDR2 FQNEAQ. The CDR3 is 16 residues long. The CDR3 DNA reads TGTGCCAGCAGCTTAGGTACTATCCGGACTCAAGAGACCCAGTACTTC. Translation gives CASSLGTIRTQETQYF.

A remark on this clone: Different DNA sequences within this sample yield the same CDR3. J is TRBJ1-1 and V is TRBV6-1, with a tentative D call TRBD1 (5 bases). Germline CDR1 and CDR2: MNHNS and SASEGT. The V end was cut by 6 bases, the J end by 12 bases, with 20 bases between. The CDR3 loop spans 13 amino acids. CDR3 sequence reads: CASRKKDGTQTFF. The CDR3, as DNA: TGTGCCAGCAGGAAGAAGGATGGGACCCAAACTTTCTTT.

The chain carries TRBV30 and TRBJ1-5; D unclear. V gave up 0 bases and J gave up 4 bases, with 7 bases separating them. There are 13 residues in the CDR3. CDR1 GTSNPN and CDR2 SVGIG come from the germline V gene (reference sequence). The CDR3, as DNA: TGTGCCTGGAGTGTTCAGAAAAATCAGCCCCAGCATTTT. Protein: CAWSVQKNQPQHF. The complete variable domain, with remaining parts taken from reference TRBV30 and TRBJ1-5, reads SQTIHQWPATLVQPVGSPLSLECTVEGTSNPNLYWYRQAAGRGLQLLFYSVGIGQISSEVPQNLSASRPQDRQFILSSKKLLLSDSGFYLCAWSVQKNQPQHFGDGTRLSIL.

This clone has only a few counts. The chain recombines TRBV5-4 with TRBJ2-1; maybe TRBD1 (6 bases). The CDR3 covers 15 residues. Trimming took off 5 bases at V and 3 bases at J, with 15 bases between the two ends. Germline CDR1 is SGHNT and CDR2 is YYREEE (reference sequence). As DNA, the CDR3 is TGTGCCAGCAGTAGCCGGGACACCAACTACAATGAGCAGTTCTTC. It yields the protein CASSSRDTNYNEQFF.

This chain links TRBV6-5 with TRBJ2-3, with unresolved D. Germline V gives CDR1 MNHEY, CDR2 SVGAGI. V was cut by 5 bases and J by 2 bases, with 2 bases left in between. The CDR3 totals 11 residues. DNA for the CDR3: TGTGCCAGCAGTAACACAGATACGCAGTATTTT. Amino acid sequence: CASSNTDTQYF.

The V and J genes are TRBV30 and TRBJ2-2; 9 positions match TRBD2. Per germline, CDR1 GTSNPN and CDR2 SVGIG (reference sequence). V trimming: 0 bases; J trimming: 4 bases; junction bases outside the gene matches: 6. The CDR3 is 16 amino acids. The CDR3 loop reads CAWSVGLARSTGELFF. The DNA of the CDR3 is TGTGCCTGGAGTGTCGGACTAGCGCGTAGCACCGGGGAGCTGTTTTTT.

The chain uses TRBV6-6 and TRBJ1-2; no definite D call. Trimming shortened V by 10 bases and J by 0 bases, and 12 bases separated the two germline ends. The CDR3 runs to 13 residues. The germline V gene encodes CDR1 MNHNY and CDR2 SVGAGI (reference sequence). CDR3 loop: CATGTKANYGYTF. DNA for the CDR3: TGTGCCACCGGCACAAAAGCTAACTATGGCTACACCTTC.

V and J are TRBV28 and TRBJ1-2; D unclear. The V end was cut by 3 bases, the J end by 5 bases, with 13 bases between. Germline CDR1 MDHEN, CDR2 SYDVKM. CDR3 size: 14 residues. In DNA form, the CDR3 reads TGTGCCAGCAGTTTCTTGACAAATCCATATGGCTACACCTTC. Translated: CASSFLTNPYGYTF.

This rearrangement joins TRBV9 to TRBJ2-7; 10 bases fit TRBD2. Germline V lookup: CDR1 SGDLS, CDR2 YYNGEE. The V segment lost 4 bases and the J segment 1 base; nucleotides outside the gene matches: 8. The CDR3 contains 16 residues. The CDR3 DNA follows: TGTGCCAGCAGCCAATTAGCGGGGGGCCCTTCCTACGAGCAGTACTTC. Translating gives CASSQLAGGPSYEQYF.

The CDR3 sequence is CASSQDLQDTEAFF. DNA for the CDR3: TGCGCCAGCAGCCAAGACCTCCAGGACACTGAAGCTTTCTTT. The rearrangement uses TRBV4-1 and TRBJ1-1, with D unresolved. Germline CDR1 MGHRA, CDR2 YSYEKL. The CDR3 has 14 residues. V was clipped by 0 bases and J by 3 bases, with 8 bases between them.

The chain links TRBV19 to TRBJ1-3; D perhaps matches TRBD1 (5 bases). Trimming pared 4 bases from V and 0 bases from J, leaving 13 bases between. From germline, CDR1 is LNHDA and CDR2 SQIVND (reference sequence). The CDR3 is made up of 16 amino acids. The CDR3 spells CASSRQHGTSGNTIYF. As DNA, the CDR3 is TGTGCCAGTAGTAGACAGCATGGAACCTCTGGAAACACCATATATTTT.

The V and J genes are TRBV5-1 and TRBJ2-3; 11 bases match TRBD2. CDR3 length: 16 amino acids. The J segment lost 2 bases and the V segment lost 0 bases, leaving 2 bases of the junction unmatched. CDR1 SGHRS and CDR2 YFSETQ come from the germline V gene. The CDR3 here is CASSLGLAGNTDTQYF. In DNA form, the CDR3 reads TGCGCCAGCAGCTTGGGACTAGCGGGGAACACAGATACGCAGTATTTT.

V and J are TRBV28 and TRBJ1-6; D gene unclear. This CDR3 has 12 amino acids. Trimming took 8 bases from V and 7 from J, leaving 9 bases between them. Germline-derived CDR1 and CDR2 are MDHEN and SYDVKM. The CDR3 protein is CASVVRNSPLHF. DNA for the CDR3: TGTGCCAGCGTAGTCAGGAATTCACCCCTCCACTTT.

The chain recombines TRBV28 with TRBJ1-5, with 9 nucleotides matching TRBD1. The CDR3 consists of 15 residues. Per germline, CDR1 MDHEN and CDR2 SYDVKM. V was clipped by 5 bases and J by 1 base; unmatched bases: 3. CDR3 nucleotide sequence: TGTGCCAGCAGTCCAACAGGGGGCAGCAATCAGCCCCAGCATTTT. Its protein is CASSPTGGSNQPQHF.

This clone was picked up one time. The rearrangement links TRBV21-1 to TRBJ1-2. TRBV21-1 is recorded as a pseudogene. This CDR3 region has 14 residues. CDR3 sequence: CASSKRRGVHGYTF. The DNA of the CDR3 is TGTGCCAGCAGCAAACGACGAGGGGTTCATGGCTACACCTTC.